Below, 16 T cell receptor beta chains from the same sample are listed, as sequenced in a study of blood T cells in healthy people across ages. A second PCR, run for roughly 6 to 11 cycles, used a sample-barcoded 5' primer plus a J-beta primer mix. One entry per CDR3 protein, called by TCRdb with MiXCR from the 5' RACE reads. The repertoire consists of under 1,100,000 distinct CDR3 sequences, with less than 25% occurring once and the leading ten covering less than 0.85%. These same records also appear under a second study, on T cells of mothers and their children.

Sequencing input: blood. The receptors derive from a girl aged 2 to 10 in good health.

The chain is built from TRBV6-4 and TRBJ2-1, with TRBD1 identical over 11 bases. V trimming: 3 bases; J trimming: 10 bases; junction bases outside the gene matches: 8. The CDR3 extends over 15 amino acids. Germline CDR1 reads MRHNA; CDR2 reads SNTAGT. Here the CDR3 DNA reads TGTGCCAGCAGTGATCCTCGGACAGGGGGCGCCGAGCAGTTCTTC. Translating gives CASSDPRTGGAEQFF.

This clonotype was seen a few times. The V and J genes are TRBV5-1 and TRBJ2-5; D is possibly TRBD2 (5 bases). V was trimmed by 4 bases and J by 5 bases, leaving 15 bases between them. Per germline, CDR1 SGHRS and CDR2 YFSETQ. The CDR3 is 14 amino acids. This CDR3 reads CASSPISGWETQYF. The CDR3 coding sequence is TGCGCCAGCAGCCCCATTTCGGGATGGGAGACCCAGTACTTC.

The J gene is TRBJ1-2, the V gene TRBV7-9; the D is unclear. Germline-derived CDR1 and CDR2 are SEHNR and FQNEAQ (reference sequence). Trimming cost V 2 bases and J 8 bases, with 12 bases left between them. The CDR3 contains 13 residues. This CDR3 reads CASSLLMTLGYTF. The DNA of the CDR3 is TGTGCCAGCAGCTTATTAATGACGCTAGGCTACACCTTC.

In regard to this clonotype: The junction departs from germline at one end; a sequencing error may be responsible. For the CDR3, the DNA is TGTGCCGGCAGCGTAGATGGCAGCGGGGAGCTGTTTTTT. Encoded protein: CAGSVDGSGELFF. The J gene is TRBJ2-2, the V gene TRBV9; D remains unclear. CDR1 and CDR2 from the germline V gene are SGDLS and YYNGEE. This CDR3 is 13 amino acids long. The whole variable domain, remainder taken from reference TRBV9 and TRBJ2-2, is DSGVTQTPKHLITATGQRVTLRCSPRSGDLSVYWYQQSLDQGLQFLIQYYNGEERAKGNILERFSAQQFPDLHSELNLSSLELGDSALYFCAGSVDGSGELFFGEGSRLTVL.

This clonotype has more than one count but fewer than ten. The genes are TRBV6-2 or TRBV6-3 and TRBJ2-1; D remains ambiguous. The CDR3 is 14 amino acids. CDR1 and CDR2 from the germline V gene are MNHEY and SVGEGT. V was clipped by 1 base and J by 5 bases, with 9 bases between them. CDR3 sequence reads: CASSYYLRHNEQFF. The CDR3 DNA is TGTGCCAGCAGTTACTATCTCCGGCACAATGAGCAGTTCTTC.

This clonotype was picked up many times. In DNA, the CDR3 is TGTGCCAGCAGCGGGACCACAGATACGCAGTATTTT. This codes for CASSGTTDTQYF. The V gene is TRBV9, the J gene TRBJ2-3; D is unclear. This CDR3 comprises 12 residues. Germline V gene lookup returns CDR1 SGDLS and CDR2 YYNGEE. Trimming stripped 3 bases from V and 2 bases from J, with 4 bases between.

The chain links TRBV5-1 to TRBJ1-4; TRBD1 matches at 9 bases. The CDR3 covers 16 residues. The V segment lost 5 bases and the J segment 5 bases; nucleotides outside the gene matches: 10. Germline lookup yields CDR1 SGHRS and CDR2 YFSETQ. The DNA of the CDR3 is TGCGCCAGCAGACGGATAACAGGGGGCAGAAATGAAAAACTGTTTTTT. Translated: CASRRITGGRNEKLFF.

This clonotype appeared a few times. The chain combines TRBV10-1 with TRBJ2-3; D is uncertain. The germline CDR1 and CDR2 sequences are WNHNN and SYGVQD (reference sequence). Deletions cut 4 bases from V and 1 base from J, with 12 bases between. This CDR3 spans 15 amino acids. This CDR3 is CASSVEGKGTDTQYF. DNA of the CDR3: TGCGCCAGCAGTGTAGAAGGGAAAGGCACAGATACGCAGTATTTT.

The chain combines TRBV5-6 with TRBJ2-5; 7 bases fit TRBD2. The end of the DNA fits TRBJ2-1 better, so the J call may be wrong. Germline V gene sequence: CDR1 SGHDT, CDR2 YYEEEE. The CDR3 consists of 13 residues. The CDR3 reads CASSILARNEQFF. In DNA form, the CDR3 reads TGTGCCAGCAGCATACTAGCGAGGAATGAGCAGTTCTTC.

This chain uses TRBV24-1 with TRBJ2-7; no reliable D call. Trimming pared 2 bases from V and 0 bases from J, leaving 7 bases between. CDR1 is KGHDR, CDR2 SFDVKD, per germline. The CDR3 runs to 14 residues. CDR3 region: CATSDSPNSYEQYF. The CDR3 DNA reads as TGTGCCACCAGTGATTCTCCAAACTCCTACGAGCAGTACTTC.

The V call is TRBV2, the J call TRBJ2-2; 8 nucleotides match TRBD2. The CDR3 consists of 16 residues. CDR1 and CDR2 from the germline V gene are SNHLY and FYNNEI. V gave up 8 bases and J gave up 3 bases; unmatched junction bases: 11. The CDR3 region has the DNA TGTGCCAGCGAGCAACGGGGGGGCCGGTACACCGGGGAGCTGTTTTTT. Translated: CASEQRGGRYTGELFF.

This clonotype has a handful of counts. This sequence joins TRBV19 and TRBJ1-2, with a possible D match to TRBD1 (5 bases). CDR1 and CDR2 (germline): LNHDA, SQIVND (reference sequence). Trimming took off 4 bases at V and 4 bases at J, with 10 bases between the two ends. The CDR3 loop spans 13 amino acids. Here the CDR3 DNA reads TGTGCCAGTAGTACCCAGGGCGCCTATGGCTACACCTTC. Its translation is CASSTQGAYGYTF.

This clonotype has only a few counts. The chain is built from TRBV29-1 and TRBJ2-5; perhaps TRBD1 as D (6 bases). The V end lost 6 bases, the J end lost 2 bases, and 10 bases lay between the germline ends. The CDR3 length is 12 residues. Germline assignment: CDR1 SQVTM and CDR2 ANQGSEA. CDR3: CSVWTVQETQYF. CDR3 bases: TGCAGCGTGTGGACAGTACAAGAGACCCAGTACTTC.

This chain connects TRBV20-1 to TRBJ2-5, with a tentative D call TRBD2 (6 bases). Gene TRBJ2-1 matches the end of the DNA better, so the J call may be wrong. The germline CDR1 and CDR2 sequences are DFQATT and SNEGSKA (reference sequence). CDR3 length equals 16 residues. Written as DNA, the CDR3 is TGCAGTGCTAGAGATATCGGGGGAGGTCGGTGGGATGAGCAGTTCTTC. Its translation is CSARDIGGGRWDEQFF.

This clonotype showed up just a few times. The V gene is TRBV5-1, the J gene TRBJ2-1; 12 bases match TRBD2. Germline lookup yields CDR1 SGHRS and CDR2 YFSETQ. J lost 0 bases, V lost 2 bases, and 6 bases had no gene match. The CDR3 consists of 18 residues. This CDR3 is CASSFSSGRGGSYNEQFF. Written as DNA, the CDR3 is TGCGCCAGCAGCTTTTCTAGCGGGAGGGGGGGCTCCTACAATGAGCAGTTCTTC. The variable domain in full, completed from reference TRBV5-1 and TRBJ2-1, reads KAGVTQTPRYLIKTRGQQVTLSCSPISGHRSVSWYQQTPGQGLQFLFEYFSETQRNKGNFPGRFSGRQFSNSRSEMNVSTLELGDSALYLCASSFSSGRGGSYNEQFFGPGTRLTVL.

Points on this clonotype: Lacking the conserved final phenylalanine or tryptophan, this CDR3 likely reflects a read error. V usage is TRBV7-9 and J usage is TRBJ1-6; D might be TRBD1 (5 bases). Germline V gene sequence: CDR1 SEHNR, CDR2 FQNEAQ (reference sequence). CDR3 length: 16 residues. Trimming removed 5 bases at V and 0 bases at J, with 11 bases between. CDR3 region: CASSGTAGSYNSPLHL. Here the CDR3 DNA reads TGTGCCAGCAGCGGGACGGCGGGCTCCTATAATTCACCCCTCCACCTT.